This T cell receptor (beta chain) was obtained from a study of blood T cell repertoires in COVID-19. Study overall: The origin of the acute and convalescent COVID-19 samples was the United States, Italy and Spain. PBMCs, B-cell-depleted T cells, or T cells provided the cDNA or gDNA that made up the material.

Germline V CDR1 and CDR2: SGHRS, YFSETQ. This CDR3 comprises 17 residues. Deletions cut 2 bases from V and 0 bases from J, with 15 bases between. Original handling: Reference gene primer amplification in the assay estimated nucleated cell counts. Profiled with immunoSEQ multiplex PCR; TCRdb holds only in-frame clones, not every one. V and J calls and clone size are those listed in that table; D and trimming were worked out from the DNA. This table holds about 26,000 clones, 90% found once. The sequenced material came from peripheral blood. V gene TRBV5-1 combines with J gene TRBJ1-3, with D possibly TRBD1 on 6 matching bases. This TCR derives from a human donor in a cohort sampled during active COVID-19. CDR3 loop: CASSLGGDGYSGNTIYF. The CDR3 nucleotides read TGCGCCAGCAGCTTAGGGGGGGACGGCTACTCTGGAAACACCATATATTTT.